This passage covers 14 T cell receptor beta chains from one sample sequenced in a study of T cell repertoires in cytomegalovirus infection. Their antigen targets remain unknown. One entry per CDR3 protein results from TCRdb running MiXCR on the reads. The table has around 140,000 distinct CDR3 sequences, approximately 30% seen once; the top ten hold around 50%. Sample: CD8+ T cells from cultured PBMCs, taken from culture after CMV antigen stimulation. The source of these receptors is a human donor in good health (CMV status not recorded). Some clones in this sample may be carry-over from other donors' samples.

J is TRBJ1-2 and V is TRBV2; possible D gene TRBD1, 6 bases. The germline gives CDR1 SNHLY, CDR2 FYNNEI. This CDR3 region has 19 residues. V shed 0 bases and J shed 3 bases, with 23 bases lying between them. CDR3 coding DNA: TGTGCCAGCAGTGAAGCGCTTCTATTTGGACAGCAACTGGACTATGGCTACACCTTC. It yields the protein CASSEALLFGQQLDYGYTF.

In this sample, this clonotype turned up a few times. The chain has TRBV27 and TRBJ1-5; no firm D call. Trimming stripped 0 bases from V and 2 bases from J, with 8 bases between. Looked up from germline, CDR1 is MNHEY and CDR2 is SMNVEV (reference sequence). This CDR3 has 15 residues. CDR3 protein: CASSLSWSGNQPQHF. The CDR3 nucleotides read TGTGCCAGCAGTTTATCATGGTCGGGCAATCAGCCCCAGCATTTT.

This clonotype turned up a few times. CDR3 amino acids: CASSTDTAGYTF. The DNA of the CDR3 is TGCGCCAGCAGCACCGACACTGCGGGCTACACCTTC. The J gene is TRBJ1-2, the V gene TRBV5-1; the D is unclear. Trimming took 4 bases from V and 8 from J, leaving 12 bases between them. Germline V gene data show CDR1 as SGHRS and CDR2 as YFSETQ. The CDR3 extends over 12 amino acids.

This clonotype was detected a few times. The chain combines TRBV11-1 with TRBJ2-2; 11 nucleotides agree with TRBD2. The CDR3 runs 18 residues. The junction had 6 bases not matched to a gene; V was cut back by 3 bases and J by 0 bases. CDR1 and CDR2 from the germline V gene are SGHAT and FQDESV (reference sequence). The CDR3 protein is CASSFVLAGGPNTGELFF. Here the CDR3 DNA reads TGTGCCAGCAGCTTCGTTCTAGCGGGGGGCCCGAACACCGGGGAGCTGTTTTTT.

The CDR3 DNA sequence: TGTGCCACCAGTGATTTGAGTCGAGAGCAGTTCTTC. Encoded protein: CATSDLSREQFF. The chain employs TRBV24-1 and TRBJ2-1; no firm D call. Trimming took off 0 bases at V and 10 bases at J, with 6 bases between the two ends. The V gene's germline CDR1 is KGHDR and CDR2 SFDVKD. The CDR3 is 12 residues long.

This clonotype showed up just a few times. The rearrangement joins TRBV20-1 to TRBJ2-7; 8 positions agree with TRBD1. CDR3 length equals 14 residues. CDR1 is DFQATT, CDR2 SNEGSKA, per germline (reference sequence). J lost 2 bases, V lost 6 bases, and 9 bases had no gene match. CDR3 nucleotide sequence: TGCAGTGCATTAAAAGGACAGGGAGCCTACGAGCAGTACTTC. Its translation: CSALKGQGAYEQYF.

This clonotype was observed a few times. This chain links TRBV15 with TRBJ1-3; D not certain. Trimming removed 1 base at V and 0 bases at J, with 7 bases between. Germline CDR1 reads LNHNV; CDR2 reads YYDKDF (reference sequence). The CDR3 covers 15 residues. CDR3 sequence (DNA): TGTGCCACCAGCAGAGTGGGGAGCTCTGGAAACACCATATATTTT. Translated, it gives CATSRVGSSGNTIYF.

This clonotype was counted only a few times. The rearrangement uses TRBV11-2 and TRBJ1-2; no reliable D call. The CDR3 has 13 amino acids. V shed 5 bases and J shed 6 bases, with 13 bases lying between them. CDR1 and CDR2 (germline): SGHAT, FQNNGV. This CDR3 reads CASSPMRVDGYTF. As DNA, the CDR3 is TGTGCCAGCAGCCCCATGCGGGTCGATGGCTACACCTTC. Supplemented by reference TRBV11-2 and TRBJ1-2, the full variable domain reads EAGVAQSPRYKIIEKRQSVAFWCNPISGHATLYWYQQILGQGPKLLIQFQNNGVVDDSQLPKDRFSAERLKGVDSTLKIQPAKLEDSAVYLCASSPMRVDGYTFGSGTRLTVV.

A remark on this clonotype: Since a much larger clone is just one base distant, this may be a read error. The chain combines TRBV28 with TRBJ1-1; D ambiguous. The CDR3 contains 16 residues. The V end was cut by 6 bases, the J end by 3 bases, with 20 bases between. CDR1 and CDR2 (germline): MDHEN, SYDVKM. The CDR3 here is CASRAVGTSSYTEAFF. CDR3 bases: TGTGCCAGCAGAGCAGTGGGTACGTCTTCCTACACTGAAGCTTTCTTT.

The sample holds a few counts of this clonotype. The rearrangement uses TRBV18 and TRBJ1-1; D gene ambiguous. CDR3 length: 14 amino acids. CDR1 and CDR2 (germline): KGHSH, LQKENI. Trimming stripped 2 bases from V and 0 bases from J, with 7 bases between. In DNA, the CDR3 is TGTGCCAGCTCACCAGGTTGGTTGAACACTGAAGCTTTCTTT. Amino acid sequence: CASSPGWLNTEAFF.

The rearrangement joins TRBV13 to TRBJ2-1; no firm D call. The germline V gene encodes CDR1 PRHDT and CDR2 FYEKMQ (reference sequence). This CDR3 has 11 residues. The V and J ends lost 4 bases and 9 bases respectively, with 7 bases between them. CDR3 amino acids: CASSWVAEQFF. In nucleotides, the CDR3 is TGTGCCAGCAGCTGGGTTGCTGAGCAGTTCTTC.

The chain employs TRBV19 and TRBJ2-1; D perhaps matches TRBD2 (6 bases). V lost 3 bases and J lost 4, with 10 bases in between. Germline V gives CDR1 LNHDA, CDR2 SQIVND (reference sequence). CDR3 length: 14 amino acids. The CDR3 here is CASSIMGTYNEQFF. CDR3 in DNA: TGTGCCAGTAGTATCATGGGGACTTACAATGAGCAGTTCTTC.

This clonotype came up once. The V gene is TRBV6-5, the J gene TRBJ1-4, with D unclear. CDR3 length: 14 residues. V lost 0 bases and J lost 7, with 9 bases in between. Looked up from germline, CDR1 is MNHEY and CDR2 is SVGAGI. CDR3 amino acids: CASSYSVGSEKLFF. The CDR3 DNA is TGTGCCAGCAGTTACTCAGTTGGGAGTGAAAAACTGTTTTTT.

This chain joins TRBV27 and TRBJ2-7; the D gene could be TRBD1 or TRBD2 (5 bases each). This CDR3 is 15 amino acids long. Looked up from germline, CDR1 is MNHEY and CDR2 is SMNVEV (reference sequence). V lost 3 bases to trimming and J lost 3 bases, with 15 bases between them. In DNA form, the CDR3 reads TGTGCCAGCAGTTTCACGGGGCAGGCGGTCTACGAGCAGTACTTC. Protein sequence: CASSFTGQAVYEQYF.